The present TCR beta chain was sequenced within a study of shared clonotypes between healthy human individuals. Overall study: A donor's plate count was three for CD4 naive and three for CD4 memory; CD8 naive had two and CD8 memory one.

The table lists this clone with a count of one. Running of the assay took place at deep level. Clones were sequenced by immunoSEQ multiplex PCR, and TCRdb holds only the in-frame ones, with some missing. In the table there are roughly 2.2 million clones, approximately 95% of which are singletons. The authors divided CD4+ cells into CD45RA+ naive and CD45RA-negative memory subsets. CDR1 and CDR2 (germline): MNHNS, SASEGT. The CDR3 is made up of 13 amino acids. V gave up 3 bases and J gave up 4 bases, with 7 bases separating them. Sequencing was done on a sample of naive CD4+ T cells from PBMCs. Described subset: CD45RA+ positively selected. The origin of this receptor is a man aged 18 to 30 in good health. Some clones in this sample may be carry-over from other donors' samples. V is TRBV6-1 and J is TRBJ2-1; D remains ambiguous. CDR3 amino acids: CASSDPRYNEQFF. CDR3 nucleotides: TGTGCCAGCAGTGATCCTAGGTACAATGAGCAGTTCTTC.